Sequencing of this TCR beta chain was carried out in a study of shared clonotypes between healthy human individuals. Study in general: Donor ages ranged 18 to 49 years: a couple of women, a few men.

Study conclusions and caveats: The study found lower generation probabilities in non-shared clonotypes than in those shared by all four donors. Across subsets, estimated richness was generally greater for naive than for memory populations.

Of note for this clone: The antigen is undetermined.

Repertoires were generated with immunoSEQ multiplex PCR, while TCRdb's copy carries only in-frame clones and drops some. Of under 650,000 clones detected, 90% to 96% appear once; the ten largest clones hold about 0.064%. CDR3 length: 15 residues. This chain joins TRBV7-5 and TRBJ2-5; whether TRBD2, the table's D call, matches the DNA was not checked. TRBV7-5 is termed a pseudogene. This receptor was taken from a woman aged 25 to 39 in good health. Sequenced sample: naive CD4+ T cells sorted from blood. The subset: CD45RA+ positively selected. DNA for the CDR3: TGTGTCAGAAGCTGCGAGGGAGGGCCGGGGGAGACCCAGTACTTC. Its translation is CVRSCEGGPGETQYF.